The rows below give T cell receptor beta chains drawn from one sample of a study of T cell clonotyping in hematopoietic cell transplantation. Sequencing was performed with immunoSEQ multiplex PCR; in TCRdb, only in-frame clones are kept and a portion is missing. This sample has 25,000 to 35,000 clones; more than 90% occur once, and the top ten carry roughly 1.4%. The sequenced sample was peripheral blood mononuclear cells. The receptors here all came from a man aged 50 to 60 in good health. Some clones in this sample may be carry-over from other donors' samples. Both conserved end residues are part of each CDR3. Each record gives: clone size, V gene, D gene, J gene, CDR3 DNA, CDR3 protein. The D gene is left open where the match is weak. Size is stated for part of the rows, as once, few or many counts, or as a class when the clone is expanded.

clone size: few; V gene: TRBV4-1; D gene: .; J gene: TRBJ1-2; CDR3 DNA: TGCGCCAGCAGCCCGATCGGTCGAGATCTCAACTATGGCTACACCTTC; CDR3 protein: CASSPIGRDLNYGYTF
clone size: .; V gene: TRBV5-1; D gene: .; J gene: TRBJ2-3; CDR3 DNA: TGCGCCAGCAGCTTTAACCTAGCGAACACAGATACGCAGTATTTT; CDR3 protein: CASSFNLANTDTQYF
clone size: .; V gene: TRBV28; D gene: .; J gene: TRBJ1-2; CDR3 DNA: TGTGCCAGCAGTTTATCAAACTATGGCTACACCTTC; CDR3 protein: CASSLSNYGYTF
clone size: .; V gene: TRBV6-1; D gene: .; J gene: TRBJ1-2; CDR3 DNA: TGTGCCAGCAGTGAAGGGGAGACGAACGGCTACACCTTC; CDR3 protein: CASSEGETNGYTF
clone size: .; V gene: TRBV2; D gene: .; J gene: TRBJ2-7; CDR3 DNA: TGTGCCAGCAGAGAAGACAGCTACGAGCAGTACTTC; CDR3 protein: CASREDSYEQYF
clone size: .; V gene: TRBV9; D gene: TRBD1; J gene: TRBJ2-1; CDR3 DNA: TGTGCCAGCAGCGTAGTGGGACAGGACGATAATGAGCAGTTCTTC; CDR3 protein: CASSVVGQDDNEQFF
clone size: .; V gene: TRBV30; D gene: TRBD2; J gene: TRBJ2-1; CDR3 DNA: TGTGCCTGGAAGGTAGCGGGAGGAAATGAGCAGTTCTTC; CDR3 protein: CAWKVAGGNEQFF
clone size: .; V gene: TRBV9; D gene: .; J gene: TRBJ1-2; CDR3 DNA: TGTGCCAGCAGCGCACTGGGGCAGGGCCATAGCTATGGCTACACCTTC; CDR3 protein: CASSALGQGHSYGYTF
clone size: .; V gene: TRBV9; D gene: .; J gene: TRBJ2-7; CDR3 DNA: TGTGCCAGCAGCGTCCACCCTGGGGAGCAGTACTTC; CDR3 protein: CASSVHPGEQYF
clone size: .; V gene: TRBV7-2; D gene: .; J gene: TRBJ2-4; CDR3 DNA: TGTGCCAGCAACACGAATGCCAAAAACATTCAGTACTTC; CDR3 protein: CASNTNAKNIQYF
clone size: .; V gene: TRBV7-9; D gene: .; J gene: TRBJ2-7; CDR3 DNA: TGTGCCAGCAGCCCCGTCCGGGGATACCGTTCCTACGAGCAGTACTTC; CDR3 protein: CASSPVRGYRSYEQYF
clone size: .; V gene: TRBV20-1; D gene: .; J gene: TRBJ2-7; CDR3 DNA: TGCAGTGCATGGGACTACGAGCAGTACTTC; CDR3 protein: CSAWDYEQYF
clone size: .; V gene: TRBV30; D gene: .; J gene: TRBJ1-3; CDR3 DNA: TGTGCCTGGAGTGTAGGGAATTCTGGAAACACCATATATTTT; CDR3 protein: CAWSVGNSGNTIYF
clone size: .; V gene: TRBV18; D gene: TRBD1; J gene: TRBJ1-2; CDR3 DNA: TGTGCCAGCTCACAGGGACAGGGCGACAACTATGGCTACACCTTC; CDR3 protein: CASSQGQGDNYGYTF
clone size: .; V gene: TRBV7-2; D gene: .; J gene: TRBJ2-5; CDR3 DNA: TGTGCCAGCAGCTTAGTTGGGGGCGGGGAGACCCAGTACTTC; CDR3 protein: CASSLVGGGETQYF
clone size: .; V gene: TRBV19; D gene: .; J gene: TRBJ1-2; CDR3 DNA: TGTGCCAGCCGGGACGCCGACCTCTATGGCTACACCTTC; CDR3 protein: CASRDADLYGYTF
clone size: .; V gene: TRBV7-9; D gene: TRBD1; J gene: TRBJ1-2; CDR3 DNA: TGTGCCAGCAGCGCACCCAGAGGGGACAGGCCCCGTGATGTTGGCTACACCTTC; CDR3 protein: CASSAPRGDRPRDVGYTF
clone size: .; V gene: TRBV18; D gene: TRBD1; J gene: TRBJ1-5; CDR3 DNA: TGTGCCAGCCGCGTGACAGGGATCCGTCAGCCCCAGCATTTT; CDR3 protein: CASRVTGIRQPQHF
clone size: .; V gene: TRBV19; D gene: .; J gene: TRBJ2-3; CDR3 DNA: TGTGCCAGTAGTACACAGACAGGAACAGATACGCAGTATTTT; CDR3 protein: CASSTQTGTDTQYF
clone size: .; V gene: TRBV7-9; D gene: TRBD1; J gene: TRBJ1-5; CDR3 DNA: TGTGCCGTTGCCAGAACAGGGGTCAATCAGCCCCAGCATTTT; CDR3 protein: CAVARTGVNQPQHF
clone size: .; V gene: TRBV11-3; D gene: .; J gene: TRBJ2-2; CDR3 DNA: TGTGCCAGCAGCCCTCAGGTTCTTGCCGGGGAGCTGTTTTTT; CDR3 protein: CASSPQVLAGELFF
clone size: .; V gene: TRBV29-1; D gene: TRBD1; J gene: TRBJ1-1; CDR3 DNA: TGCAGCTCCAAAAACACCGGGACAGGGGGCGATAAGAATGAAGCTTTCTTT; CDR3 protein: CSSKNTGTGGDKNEAFF
clone size: .; V gene: TRBV4-3; D gene: .; J gene: TRBJ1-1; CDR3 DNA: TGCGCCAGCAGCCAAGTTGGGGCAGGGATCACTGAAGCTTTCTTT; CDR3 protein: CASSQVGAGITEAFF
clone size: .; V gene: TRBV5-4; D gene: TRBD1; J gene: TRBJ1-2; CDR3 DNA: TGTGCCAGCAGCGCCAAAACCGGGACAGGGCCCCATGGCTACACCTTC; CDR3 protein: CASSAKTGTGPHGYTF